Listed below are T cell receptor beta chains from one sample, sequenced in a study of regulatory T cells in long-lasting Graves disease. One entry per CDR3 protein results from TCRdb running MiXCR on the multiplex PCR reads. The data hold over 350,000 distinct CDR3 sequences, with less than 25% observed a single time. The sequences come from peripheral blood mononuclear cells (PBMCs), collected when the disease was refractory, from a patient treated with antithyroid drugs. The receptors were sampled from a female donor with Graves disease. Both conserved end residues are part of each CDR3. Each record gives: J gene, V gene, D gene, clone size, CDR3 DNA, CDR3 protein. The D gene is left open where the match is weak. Expanded clones get a size class; other rows say once, few or many, or leave the size out.

j_gene: TRBJ2-5; v_gene: TRBV24-1; d_gene: .; abundance: many; CDR3nt: TGTGCCACCTCCGCGGAGGCTTGGGAGACCCAGTACTTC; CDR3aa: CATSAEAWETQYF
j_gene: TRBJ2-2; v_gene: TRBV6-2/TRBV6-3; d_gene: TRBD2; abundance: few; CDR3nt: TGTGCCAGCAGTTCTCCCGGTTCTGCTCCAAGACTAGCGGTAACCGGGGAGCTGTTTTTT; CDR3aa: CASSSPGSAPRLAVTGELFF
j_gene: TRBJ1-1; v_gene: TRBV19; d_gene: TRBD1; abundance: .; CDR3nt: TGTGCCAGTAGTATTGAGGGGGCGCGGACGGAAGCTTTCTTT; CDR3aa: CASSIEGARTEAFF
j_gene: TRBJ2-5; v_gene: TRBV7-2; d_gene: TRBD2; abundance: many; CDR3nt: TGTGCCAGCAGCCCCCGACTAGCGCAAGAGACCCAGTACTTC; CDR3aa: CASSPRLAQETQYF
j_gene: TRBJ1-1; v_gene: TRBV7-2; d_gene: .; abundance: many; CDR3nt: TGTGCCAGCAGCTTAGAGGCAGCGAACACTGAAGCTTTCTTT; CDR3aa: CASSLEAANTEAFF
j_gene: TRBJ2-7; v_gene: TRBV7-6; d_gene: TRBD1; abundance: many; CDR3nt: TGTGCCAGCAGCCCTTCCCCCGGGAGACAGGGGGGCTACGAGCAGTACTTC; CDR3aa: CASSPSPGRQGGYEQYF
j_gene: TRBJ2-7; v_gene: TRBV28; d_gene: .; abundance: many; CDR3nt: TGTGCCAGCAGTCCACAGGGTTCTTTCTACGAGCAGTACTTC; CDR3aa: CASSPQGSFYEQYF
j_gene: TRBJ2-2; v_gene: TRBV5-8; d_gene: .; abundance: many; CDR3nt: TGTGCCAGCAGCCTCTTGCGAGGGAACACCGGGGAGCTGTTTTTT; CDR3aa: CASSLLRGNTGELFF
j_gene: TRBJ1-6; v_gene: TRBV9; d_gene: .; abundance: many; CDR3nt: TGTGCCAGCAGCGTAAAGCACGATAATTCACCCCTCCACTTT; CDR3aa: CASSVKHDNSPLHF
j_gene: TRBJ1-5; v_gene: TRBV5-1; d_gene: .; abundance: .; CDR3nt: TGCGCCAGCAGCGCGGGCGTAGGGGGAGGCAATCAGCCCCAGCATTTT; CDR3aa: CASSAGVGGGNQPQHF
j_gene: TRBJ1-1; v_gene: TRBV29-1; d_gene: .; abundance: .; CDR3nt: TGCAGCGTTGATGGGCCCACGGGTAGGAGGGACACTGAAGCTTTCTTT; CDR3aa: CSVDGPTGRRDTEAFF
j_gene: TRBJ2-5; v_gene: TRBV5-1; d_gene: .; abundance: .; CDR3nt: TGCGCCAGCAGCTTGGAACCCCGGGAGACCCAGTACTTC; CDR3aa: CASSLEPRETQYF
j_gene: TRBJ2-7; v_gene: TRBV5-1; d_gene: .; abundance: .; CDR3nt: TGCGCCAGCAGCTTGTTCGGGGGCGCTACCGGGGGAGACGAGCAGTACTTC; CDR3aa: CASSLFGGATGGDEQYF
j_gene: TRBJ2-7; v_gene: TRBV30; d_gene: .; abundance: many; CDR3nt: TGTGCCTGGAGTGTATTGAGTCTGGAGCAGTACTTC; CDR3aa: CAWSVLSLEQYF
j_gene: TRBJ2-7; v_gene: TRBV28; d_gene: .; abundance: many; CDR3nt: TGTGCCAGCAGTTTGGACAGTACCCTATGGAGGGAGCAGTACTTC; CDR3aa: CASSLDSTLWREQYF